This TCR beta chain was retrieved from a study of T cell responses to AZD1222 COVID-19 vaccine. Whole-study findings and limits: White British donors predominated, females outnumbered males, and clonal diversity was possibly underestimated. Researchers took repertoire samples only after the peak T cell response had come. Increased Spike-specific TCR breadth and depth were observed after two AZD1222 doses.

The CDR3 extends over 17 amino acids. J lost 4 bases, V lost 0 bases, and 8 bases had no gene match. Per the germline V gene, CDR1 is KGHSH and CDR2 is LQKENI. Using immunoSEQ multiplex PCR, the repertoire was profiled, and TCRdb retains in-frame clones only, with some absent. The data hold fewer than 110,000 clones, with roughly 90% observed a single time. In the case of this clone: The antigen is not known.

The sample consisted of peripheral blood, taken on day 0 of AZD1222 vaccination. This sequence originates from an adult in good health. J is TRBJ2-1 and V is TRBV18; 8 nucleotides agree with TRBD2. CDR3 sequence: CASSPPRAGVIYNEQFF. The CDR3, as DNA: TGTGCCAGCTCACCACCTCGAGCGGGAGTTATATACAATGAGCAGTTCTTC.